These T cell receptor beta chains were read from a single sample in a study of T cells in Graves' hyperthyroidism and ophthalmopathy. TCRdb re-derived calls from the multiplex PCR reads in MiXCR, one entry per CDR3 protein. There are a few hundred thousand distinct CDR3 sequences in the sample; less than 20% occur only once, and 35% to 50% lies in the top ten. Sequenced input: blood. The receptors originated from a man younger than 30 with Graves' ophthalmopathy. The CDR3 runs from the conserved cysteine through the conserved F or W. The D gene is left open where the match is weak. Only some rows state a clone size, as once, few, many or a class for expanded clones.

V gene: TRBV10-3
J gene: TRBJ2-7
clone size: .
D gene: TRBD1
CDR3 DNA: TGTGCTAATCAGGGGGACATAAGGTACGAGCAGTACTTC
CDR3 protein: CANQGDIRYEQYF

V gene: TRBV2
J gene: TRBJ1-1
clone size: .
D gene: TRBD1
CDR3 DNA: TGTGCCAGCAGCGCCCACCGGGACAGGGCGGTGGCTGAAGCTTTCTTT
CDR3 protein: CASSAHRDRAVAEAFF

V gene: TRBV12-3/TRBV12-4
J gene: TRBJ1-1
clone size: many
D gene: TRBD1
CDR3 DNA: TGTGCCAGCAGGCGGGGACAGTACACTGAAGCTTTCTTT
CDR3 protein: CASRRGQYTEAFF

V gene: TRBV12-3/TRBV12-4
J gene: TRBJ2-5
clone size: many
D gene: .
CDR3 DNA: TGTGCCAGCAGTTTACCGGGGGAGACCCAGTACTTC
CDR3 protein: CASSLPGETQYF

V gene: TRBV7-8
J gene: TRBJ1-2
clone size: many
D gene: TRBD1
CDR3 DNA: TGTGCCAGCAGCTTAGTCTCAGGGGGCGGCTATGGCTACACCTTC
CDR3 protein: CASSLVSGGGYGYTF

V gene: TRBV4-1
J gene: TRBJ2-3
clone size: few
D gene: .
CDR3 DNA: TGCGCCAGCAGCCGAGAATCCATAGATACGCAGTATTTT
CDR3 protein: CASSRESIDTQYF

V gene: TRBV12-3/TRBV12-4
J gene: TRBJ2-7
clone size: .
D gene: .
CDR3 DNA: TGTGCCAGCAGTTTAAGGGCAGGGCCGAACGAGCAGTACTTC
CDR3 protein: CASSLRAGPNEQYF

V gene: TRBV7-8
J gene: TRBJ2-7
clone size: many
D gene: .
CDR3 DNA: TGTGCCAGCAGCATCGACAGGACCTACGAGCAGTACTTC
CDR3 protein: CASSIDRTYEQYF

V gene: TRBV5-1
J gene: TRBJ2-7
clone size: few
D gene: TRBD2
CDR3 DNA: TGCGCCAGCGGGCCAAGCGGGGGCCGGGAGCAGTACTTC
CDR3 protein: CASGPSGGREQYF

V gene: TRBV6-4
J gene: TRBJ2-1
clone size: .
D gene: TRBD2
CDR3 DNA: TGTGCCAGCAGTGACTCCGTTGGTAGCGGGAGTACCGCGGTTGAGCAGTTCTTC
CDR3 protein: CASSDSVGSGSTAVEQFF

V gene: TRBV3-1
J gene: TRBJ1-6
clone size: many
D gene: .
CDR3 DNA: TGTGCCAGCAGCCAAGATAAGACAGGTGGGAAGTCACCCCTCCACTTT
CDR3 protein: CASSQDKTGGKSPLHF

V gene: TRBV20-1
J gene: TRBJ1-4
clone size: few
D gene: .
CDR3 DNA: TGCAGTGCGTTTGTGGATGAGAAACTGTTTTTT
CDR3 protein: CSAFVDEKLFF

V gene: TRBV5-6
J gene: TRBJ1-1
clone size: many
D gene: .
CDR3 DNA: TGTGCCAGCAGCTCCCACGGGGGGAACACTGAAGCTTTCTTT
CDR3 protein: CASSSHGGNTEAFF

V gene: TRBV20-1
J gene: TRBJ1-1
clone size: many
D gene: .
CDR3 DNA: TGCAGTGCTAGAGCGAGGGGGAACACTGAAGCTTTCTTT
CDR3 protein: CSARARGNTEAFF

V gene: TRBV7-8
J gene: TRBJ2-7
clone size: many
D gene: .
CDR3 DNA: TGTGCCAGCAGCTTAGAGTGGGCAGGGTTAAGCGAGCAGTACTTC
CDR3 protein: CASSLEWAGLSEQYF

V gene: TRBV2
J gene: TRBJ1-1
clone size: many
D gene: .
CDR3 DNA: TGTGCCAGCAGCTTAGACGGGAACACTGAAGCTTTCTTT
CDR3 protein: CASSLDGNTEAFF

V gene: TRBV13
J gene: TRBJ2-1
clone size: .
D gene: .
CDR3 DNA: TGTGCCAGCAGCTTATGGGGTATCGATGAGCAGTTCTTC
CDR3 protein: CASSLWGIDEQFF

V gene: TRBV7-3
J gene: TRBJ2-2
clone size: many
D gene: .
CDR3 DNA: TGTGCCAGCAGCTTAACGATGTCGTCCGGGGAGCTGTTTTTT
CDR3 protein: CASSLTMSSGELFF

V gene: TRBV28
J gene: TRBJ1-2
clone size: .
D gene: TRBD1
CDR3 DNA: TGTGCCAGCACCGTCGTCCGGACAGGTGGCTACACCTTC
CDR3 protein: CASTVVRTGGYTF

V gene: TRBV12-3/TRBV12-4
J gene: TRBJ2-7
clone size: many
D gene: .
CDR3 DNA: TGTGCCAGCAGTTCGTCCGACACCGGAGCCTACGAGCAGTACTTC
CDR3 protein: CASSSSDTGAYEQYF

V gene: TRBV3-1
J gene: TRBJ2-7
clone size: many
D gene: .
CDR3 DNA: TGTGCCAGCAGCCCAGGGGCTGGCGGGGGCTACGAGCAGTACTTC
CDR3 protein: CASSPGAGGGYEQYF

V gene: TRBV25-1
J gene: TRBJ1-2
clone size: .
D gene: .
CDR3 DNA: TGTGCCAGCAGGGGGACCTCAGGCGGCTACACCTTC
CDR3 protein: CASRGTSGGYTF

V gene: TRBV3-1
J gene: TRBJ1-4
clone size: many
D gene: TRBD1
CDR3 DNA: TGTGCCAGCAGCCAAGCTCCGGGGACAGGATCCGAAAAACTGTTTTTT
CDR3 protein: CASSQAPGTGSEKLFF

V gene: TRBV20-1
J gene: TRBJ2-3
clone size: .
D gene: TRBD2
CDR3 DNA: TGCAGTGCTTCTCGCGGACTAGCGGGGTTCACAGATACGCAGTATTTT
CDR3 protein: CSASRGLAGFTDTQYF

V gene: TRBV7-2
J gene: TRBJ1-1
clone size: .
D gene: TRBD1
CDR3 DNA: TGTGCCAGCAGCCCAAGGACAGGGATTCCTGAAGCTTTCTTT
CDR3 protein: CASSPRTGIPEAFF

V gene: TRBV4-1
J gene: TRBJ1-2
clone size: many
D gene: .
CDR3 DNA: TGCGCCAGCAGCCAGGTGGCAAGCGGGGACTATGGCTACACCTTC
CDR3 protein: CASSQVASGDYGYTF

V gene: TRBV5-5
J gene: TRBJ1-6
clone size: once
D gene: .
CDR3 DNA: TGTGCCAGCAGCAAAGGGAGGGAGGGAACCTCCTATAATTCACCCCTCCACTTT
CDR3 protein: CASSKGREGTSYNSPLHF

V gene: TRBV25-1
J gene: TRBJ2-3
clone size: .
D gene: TRBD1
CDR3 DNA: TGTGCCAGCAGTGAAATGGACAGGTCAGCGGAGGGCACAGATACGCAGTATTTT
CDR3 protein: CASSEMDRSAEGTDTQYF

V gene: TRBV6-4
J gene: TRBJ1-1
clone size: many
D gene: .
CDR3 DNA: TGTGCCAGCAGTGTGGAGGCAGGTGGCGGAGAAGCTTTCTTT
CDR3 protein: CASSVEAGGGEAFF

V gene: TRBV14
J gene: TRBJ2-3
clone size: .
D gene: .
CDR3 DNA: TGTGCCAGCAGCCCCAAACGAGGGTTGGATACGCAGTATTTT
CDR3 protein: CASSPKRGLDTQYF

V gene: TRBV27
J gene: TRBJ2-2
clone size: .
D gene: TRBD2
CDR3 DNA: TGTGCCAGCAGGGTAGCGGGGGGCGCGAACACCGGGGAGCTGTTTTTT
CDR3 protein: CASRVAGGANTGELFF

V gene: TRBV6-5
J gene: TRBJ2-7
clone size: many
D gene: .
CDR3 DNA: TGTGCCAGCAGTTCAGTGGGGGCTATGTCCTACGAGCAGTACTTC
CDR3 protein: CASSSVGAMSYEQYF

V gene: TRBV7-9
J gene: TRBJ2-7
clone size: few
D gene: .
CDR3 DNA: TGTGCCAGCAGCCTTTTGGGTGACAGGGAGGAGAACGAGCAGTACTTC
CDR3 protein: CASSLLGDREENEQYF